What follows describes a single T cell receptor (beta chain). Profiled with immunoSEQ multiplex PCR; TCRdb holds only in-frame clones, not every one. The top ten hold around 0.21% of the sample, which has about 84,000 clones, around 85% seen once. This specimen comes from a study of OX40 agonist ivuxolimab in advanced cancers. The CDR3 contains 16 residues. With 7 bases removed from V and 5 bases from J, the gap between germline ends came to 21 bases. Germline V gene sequence: CDR1 SGHRS, CDR2 YFSETQ. The TCR originated in an adult with an advanced solid tumor such as melanoma, head and neck, liver or kidney cancer. The rearrangement links TRBV5-1 to TRBJ2-2; perhaps TRBD2 as D (5 bases). Sequences were derived from CD4+ or CD8+ T cells sorted from blood, sampled in a trial of the OX40 agonist ivuxolimab. In DNA, the CDR3 is TGCGCCAGCGGGGTGGGAGCGTACGTCGCGACCGGGGAGCTGTTTTTT. Amino acids: CASGVGAYVATGELFF.